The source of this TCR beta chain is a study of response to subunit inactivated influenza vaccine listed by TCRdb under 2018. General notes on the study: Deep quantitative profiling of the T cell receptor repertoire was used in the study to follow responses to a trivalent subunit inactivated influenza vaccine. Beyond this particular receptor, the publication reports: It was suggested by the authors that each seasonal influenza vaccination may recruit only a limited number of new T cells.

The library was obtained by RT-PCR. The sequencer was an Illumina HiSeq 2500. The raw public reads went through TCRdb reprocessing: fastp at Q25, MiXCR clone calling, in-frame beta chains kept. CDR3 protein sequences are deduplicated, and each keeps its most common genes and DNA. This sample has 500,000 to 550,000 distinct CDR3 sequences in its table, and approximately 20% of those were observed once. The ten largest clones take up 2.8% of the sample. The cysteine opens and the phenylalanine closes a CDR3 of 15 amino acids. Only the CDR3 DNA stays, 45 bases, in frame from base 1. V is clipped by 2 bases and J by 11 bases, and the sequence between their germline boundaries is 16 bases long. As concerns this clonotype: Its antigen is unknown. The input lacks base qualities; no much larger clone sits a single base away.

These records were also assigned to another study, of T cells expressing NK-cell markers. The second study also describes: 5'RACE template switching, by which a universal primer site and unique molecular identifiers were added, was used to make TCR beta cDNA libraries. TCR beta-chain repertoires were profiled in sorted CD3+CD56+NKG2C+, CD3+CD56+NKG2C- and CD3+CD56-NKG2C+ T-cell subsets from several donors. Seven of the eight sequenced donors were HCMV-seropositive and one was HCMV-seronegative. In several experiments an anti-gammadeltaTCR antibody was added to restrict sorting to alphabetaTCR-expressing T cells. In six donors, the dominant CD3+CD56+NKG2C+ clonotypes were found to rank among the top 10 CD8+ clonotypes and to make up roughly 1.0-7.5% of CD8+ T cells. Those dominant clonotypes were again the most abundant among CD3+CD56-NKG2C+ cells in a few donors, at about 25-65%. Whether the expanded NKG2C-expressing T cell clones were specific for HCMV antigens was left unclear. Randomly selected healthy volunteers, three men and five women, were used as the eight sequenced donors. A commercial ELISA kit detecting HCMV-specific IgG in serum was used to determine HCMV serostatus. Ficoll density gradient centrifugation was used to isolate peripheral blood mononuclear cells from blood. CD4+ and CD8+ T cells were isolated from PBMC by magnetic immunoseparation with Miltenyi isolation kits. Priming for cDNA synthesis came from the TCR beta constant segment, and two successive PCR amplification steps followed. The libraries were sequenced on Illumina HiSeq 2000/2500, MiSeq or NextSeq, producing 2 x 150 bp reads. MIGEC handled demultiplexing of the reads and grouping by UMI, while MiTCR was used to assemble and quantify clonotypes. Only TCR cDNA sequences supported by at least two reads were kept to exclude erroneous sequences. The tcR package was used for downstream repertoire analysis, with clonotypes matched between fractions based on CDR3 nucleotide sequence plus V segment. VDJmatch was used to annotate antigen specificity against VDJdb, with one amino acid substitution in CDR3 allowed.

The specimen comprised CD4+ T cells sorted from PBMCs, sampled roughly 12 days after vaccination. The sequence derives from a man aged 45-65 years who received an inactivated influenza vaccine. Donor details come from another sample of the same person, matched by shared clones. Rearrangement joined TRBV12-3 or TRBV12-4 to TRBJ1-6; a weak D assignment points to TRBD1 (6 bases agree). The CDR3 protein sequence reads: CASSLSGALSPPLHF. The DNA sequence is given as TGTGCCAGCAGTTTATCAGGGGCCCTGTCTCCACCCCTCCACTTT.